The 2 T cell receptor beta chains presented below share a single source sample, sequenced in a study of cytotoxic CD8 clonotypes in ibrutinib-treated CLL (dated by TCRdb to about 2021). Interpreted using the paper, the time point label stands for: roughly 25 months on ibrutinib. Library prep was done by the immunoSEQ multiplex PCR assay. This is the immuneACCESS table as TCRdb keeps it, with only in-frame sequences that have V and J called. A part of the clones is gone; compared with another copy, unresolved V genes explain less than half, and the rest is unexplained. This sample comprises approximately 210,000 clones, 55% to 85% of them detected only once. The ten biggest clones cover 13% of the sample. The material was PBMCs, obtained after 24 months of ibrutinib treatment. These receptors were taken from a human donor with chronic lymphocytic leukemia.

In its sample, this clone was seen once. The rearrangement links TRBV5-1 to TRBJ2-1; D gene uncertain. This CDR3 has 15 residues. CDR1 SGHRS and CDR2 YFSETQ come from the germline V gene. Trimming stripped 0 bases from V and 0 bases from J, with 7 bases between. CDR3 protein: CASSLVTSSYNEQFF. The DNA for the CDR3 is TGCGCCAGCAGCTTGGTGACCAGCTCCTACAATGAGCAGTTCTTC.

The chain couples TRBV7-9 to TRBJ2-5; 8 bases match TRBD1. The junction had 15 bases not matched to a gene; V was cut back by 5 bases and J by 1 base. CDR1 and CDR2 from the germline V gene are SEHNR and FQNEAQ (reference sequence). This CDR3 spans 18 amino acids. This chain's CDR3 is CASSDQGAYFQGQETQYF. CDR3 nucleotides: TGTGCCAGCAGCGACCAGGGGGCTTATTTTCAGGGCCAAGAGACCCAGTACTTC.